The 18 T cell receptor beta chains below were found in one sample sequenced in a study of post-analysis software for immune sequencing data. Study-level results: In patients, roughly five TRBV segments were more frequent than in controls, with TRBV5-6, TRBV5-1 and TRBV20-1 among them.

Their antigens are not known. Unique molecular identifiers were built into the TCR beta cDNA libraries. MiXCR, run by TCRdb on the PCR reads, gives a single entry per CDR3 protein. The sample holds about 500,000 distinct CDR3 sequences, approximately 46% seen once. Specimen: blood. The receptor set was obtained from a girl between 5 and 17 years old with multiple sclerosis.

The CDR3 DNA reads TGTGCCAGCAGCCATTCTACCTTGGGGAACAGCTACGAGCAGTACTTC. Protein sequence: CASSHSTLGNSYEQYF. The chain recombines TRBV11-2 with TRBJ2-7; D remains unclear. The germline V gene has CDR1 SGHAT and CDR2 FQNNGV. The V end was cut by 5 bases, the J end by 3 bases, with 20 bases between. The CDR3 runs 16 residues. Filled out from reference TRBV11-2 and TRBJ2-7, the complete variable domain reads EAGVAQSPRYKIIEKRQSVAFWCNPISGHATLYWYQQILGQGPKLLIQFQNNGVVDDSQLPKDRFSAERLKGVDSTLKIQPAKLEDSAVYLCASSHSTLGNSYEQYFGPGTRLTVT.

The rearrangement uses TRBV29-1 and TRBJ2-1; 8 nucleotides line up with TRBD2. Trimming cost V 6 bases and J 2 bases; bases outside gene matches: 21. This CDR3 is 19 amino acids long. Per germline, CDR1 SQVTM and CDR2 ANQGSEA. The DNA for the CDR3 is TGCAGCGTAAGTAATCGGAAGGGATCGAGCGGGGGCGCCTACAATGAGCAGTTCTTC. Protein product: CSVSNRKGSSGGAYNEQFF.

The J gene is TRBJ1-2, the V gene TRBV27; D perhaps matches TRBD1 (5 bases). CDR1 MNHEY and CDR2 SMNVEV come from the germline V gene (reference sequence). Trimming shortened V by 3 bases and J by 6 bases, and 20 bases separated the two germline ends. The CDR3 runs 16 residues. CDR3 nucleotides: TGTGCCAGCAGTTTCATCACGACCGGGACGGTGGATGGCTACACCTTC. Protein: CASSFITTGTVDGYTF.

This clonotype was detected many times. V gene TRBV4-1 combines with J gene TRBJ1-5, with D hard to call. The CDR3 loop spans 18 amino acids. From germline, CDR1 is MGHRA and CDR2 YSYEKL. With 1 base removed from V and 0 bases from J, the gap between germline ends came to 16 bases. CDR3 in amino acids: CASSQVDMGFYSNQPQHF. Written as DNA, the CDR3 is TGCGCCAGCAGCCAAGTAGACATGGGGTTCTATAGCAATCAGCCCCAGCATTTT.

The V gene is TRBV15, the J gene TRBJ2-7; D remains ambiguous. Between the trimmed V and J ends, which lost 3 bases and 4 bases, there was a span of 10 bases. Germline assignment: CDR1 LNHNV and CDR2 YYDKDF (reference sequence). This CDR3 has 13 residues. In nucleotides, the CDR3 is TGTGCCACCAGCAGGGACCCTCAGTACGAGCAGTACTTC. This encodes CATSRDPQYEQYF.

The J gene is TRBJ2-3, the V gene TRBV7-3, with 7 nucleotides matching TRBD2. V lost 3 bases and J lost 2; bases outside the gene matches: 5. CDR3 length: 15 amino acids. Germline assignment: CDR1 SGHTA and CDR2 FQGTGA. Written as DNA, the CDR3 is TGTGCCAGCAGCTTGGGGGGGGAAGTCACAGATACGCAGTATTTT. Residues: CASSLGGEVTDTQYF.

This clonotype was observed a few times. The rearrangement joins TRBV2 to TRBJ2-7, with a weak D call TRBD1 (6 bases). The CDR3 contains 13 residues. V dropped 6 bases and J dropped 3 bases, with 12 bases sitting between them. CDR1 is SNHLY and CDR2 is FYNNEI in the germline V gene. The CDR3 spells CASRKDRDYEQYF. CDR3 DNA: TGTGCCAGCAGAAAGGACAGAGACTACGAGCAGTACTTC.

This chain connects TRBV9 to TRBJ2-1, with D unclear. The CDR3 consists of 16 residues. The V gene's germline CDR1 is SGDLS and CDR2 YYNGEE. V dropped 0 bases and J dropped 0 bases, with 10 bases sitting between them. The CDR3 is CASSVETKSSYNEQFF. The CDR3 DNA sequence: TGTGCCAGCAGCGTAGAGACAAAGAGCTCCTACAATGAGCAGTTCTTC.

V is TRBV18 and J is TRBJ2-7; the D is unclear. There are 15 residues in the CDR3. Trimming pared 5 bases from V and 2 bases from J, leaving 16 bases between. The germline CDR1 and CDR2 sequences are KGHSH and LQKENI. CDR3 amino acids: CASSVNPYPTYEQYF. The CDR3 bases are TGTGCCAGCTCAGTGAACCCCTACCCCACCTACGAGCAGTACTTC. Full variable domain (outside the CDR3, taken from reference TRBV18 and TRBJ2-7): NAGVMQNPRHLVRRRGQEARLRCSPMKGHSHVYWYRQLPEEGLKFMVYLQKENIIDESGMPKERFSAEFPKEGPSILRIQQVVRGDSAAYFCASSVNPYPTYEQYFGPGTRLTVT.

At least ten counts were recorded for this clonotype. This chain joins TRBV29-1 and TRBJ2-5, with a weak D call TRBD1 (6 bases). The V gene's germline CDR1 is SQVTM and CDR2 ANQGSEA. V lost 3 bases and J lost 5, with 16 bases in between. The CDR3 consists of 14 residues. CDR3 protein: CSVDVAGVKETQYF. In DNA form, the CDR3 reads TGCAGCGTTGATGTGGCAGGGGTTAAGGAGACCCAGTACTTC.

The V gene is TRBV6-5, the J gene TRBJ2-5; 12 bases line up with TRBD2. CDR1 and CDR2 from the germline V gene are MNHEY and SVGAGI. This CDR3 contains 14 residues. J lost 4 bases, V lost 7 bases, and 4 bases had no gene match. The CDR3 nucleotides read TGTGCCAGCAACGAGACTAGCGGGAGAGAGACCCAGTACTTC. This translates into CASNETSGRETQYF.

The rearrangement joins TRBV28 to TRBJ1-6; D remains unclear. CDR3 length: 12 amino acids. Germline V CDR1 and CDR2: MDHEN, SYDVKM. With 4 bases removed from V and 7 bases from J, the gap between germline ends came to 5 bases. CDR3 loop: CASSYTNSPLHF. In DNA form, the CDR3 reads TGTGCCAGCAGTTACACCAATTCACCCCTCCACTTT.

This clonotype was counted at least ten times. The V gene is TRBV7-2, the J gene TRBJ2-5, with 13 bases that match TRBD2. Germline loops: CDR1 SGHTA, CDR2 FQGNSA. The ends lost 5 bases at V and 4 bases at J; junction bases unmatched: 4. This CDR3 contains 15 residues. The CDR3 DNA reads as TGTGCCAGCAGCCCCGGACTAGCGGGAGTAGAGACCCAGTACTTC. Translating gives CASSPGLAGVETQYF.

The V and J genes are TRBV5-1 and TRBJ1-4, with D unresolved. Germline CDR1 reads SGHRS; CDR2 reads YFSETQ. The CDR3 totals 14 residues. V shed 4 bases and J shed 6 bases, with 13 bases lying between them. The CDR3 region has the DNA TGCGCCAGCAGCCCCACTTTGAACCATGAAAAACTGTTTTTT. It translates to CASSPTLNHEKLFF.

The chain has TRBV20-1 and TRBJ2-1; 13 bases match TRBD2. The V and J ends lost 5 bases and 0 bases, in that order; junction bases with no gene match: 1. CDR3 size: 15 residues. Germline loops: CDR1 DFQATT, CDR2 SNEGSKA (reference sequence). CDR3 bases: TGCAGTGCTCGGACTAGCGGGGGCTCCTACAATGAGCAGTTCTTC. Translated: CSARTSGGSYNEQFF.

This chain uses TRBV12-3 or TRBV12-4 with TRBJ2-7; 7 bases align to TRBD2. The end of the DNA aligns better with TRBJ2-5, so the J call may be wrong. The CDR3 contains 15 residues. The DNA for the CDR3 is TGTGCCAGCAGTATACCCGGGACTAACAAAGAGACCCAGTACTTC. Encoded protein: CASSIPGTNKETQYF.

This clonotype was seen only a few times. The V call is TRBV15, the J call TRBJ1-4, with a tentative D call TRBD1 (6 bases). The germline V gene has CDR1 LNHNV and CDR2 YYDKDF (reference sequence). V was cut by 3 bases and J by 4 bases, with 9 bases left in between. The CDR3 contains 14 residues. The DNA of the CDR3 is TGTGCCACCAGCAGGACAGGCCGTAATGAAAAACTGTTTTTT. Amino acid sequence: CATSRTGRNEKLFF.

This rearrangement joins TRBV2 to TRBJ2-4; D may be TRBD1 (6 bases). The end of the DNA is better explained by TRBJ2-7, so the J call may be wrong. There are 14 residues in the CDR3. Germline CDR1 is SNHLY and CDR2 is FYNNEI. The CDR3 DNA reads TGTGCCAGCAGTGAAGCGGACAGCTACTACGAGCAGTACTTC. It is translated as CASSEADSYYEQYF.